Below, 22 T cell receptor beta chains from the same sample are listed, as sequenced in a study of T cells expressing NK-cell markers. Reprocessing the 5' RACE reads, TCRdb reports a single entry for every CDR3 protein and omits DNA. This sample's table reports about half a million distinct CDR3 sequences. The sequencing sample was made of blood T cells: a sorted CD56 or NKG2C T cell subset, CD4+ or CD8+ T cells, or bulk PBMC T cells (not recorded which). The receptors originated from a woman between 50 and 59 years old in good health.

This chain joins TRBV5-1 and TRBJ2-1; checking the TCRdb D call of TRBD1 is not possible without DNA. This CDR3 spans 14 amino acids. The germline CDR1 and CDR2 sequences are SGHRS and YFSETQ. CDR3: CASRGRGAGNEQFF.

V gene TRBV14 combines with J gene TRBJ2-4; the D call from TCRdb, TRBD2, cannot be confirmed without DNA. The CDR3 runs to 13 residues. Germline V gene sequence: CDR1 SGHDN, CDR2 FVKESK. The CDR3 protein is CASSQGVLAVKYF.

The rearrangement uses TRBV19 and TRBJ2-5; no DNA is available, so the TRBD1 call from TCRdb remains unchecked. The germline V gene encodes CDR1 LNHDA and CDR2 SQIVND (reference sequence). The CDR3 is 15 residues long. The CDR3 sequence is CASSIAGAGRETQYF.

The genes are TRBV6-1 and TRBJ1-2; TCRdb's assignment of TRBD1 cannot be checked, as there is no DNA. Germline V gene data show CDR1 as MNHNS and CDR2 as SASEGT. This CDR3 contains 16 residues. The CDR3 region is CASRKLRDPANYGYTF.

This chain connects TRBV4-1 to TRBJ1-1. Germline-derived CDR1 and CDR2 are MGHRA and YSYEKL. This CDR3 has 13 amino acids. CDR3 region: CASSQEDPGEAFF.

The V gene is TRBV24-1, the J gene TRBJ2-1. The germline gives CDR1 KGHDR, CDR2 SFDVKD. The CDR3 spans 16 residues. The CDR3 loop is CATSDFVQGSYNEQFF.

The chain couples TRBV6-1 to TRBJ1-3. The CDR3 has 13 residues. The V gene's germline CDR1 is MNHNS and CDR2 SASEGT. CDR3 in amino acids: CASREHGGNTIYF.

CDR3 residues: CASKQQNYEQFF. The chain is built from TRBV19 and TRBJ2-1. CDR3 size: 12 residues. Germline CDR1 and CDR2: LNHDA and SQIVND (reference sequence).

The genes are TRBV7-2 and TRBJ2-1; TCRdb proposes TRBD2, but this gene call is untestable without DNA. Germline lookup yields CDR1 SGHTA and CDR2 FQGNSA. CDR3 size: 15 residues. The CDR3 sequence: CASSLIVLAGNEQFF. Supplemented by reference TRBV7-2 and TRBJ2-1, the full variable domain reads GAGVSQSPSNKVTEKGKDVELRCDPISGHTALYWYRQSLGQGLEFLIYFQGNSAPDKSGLPSDRFSAERTGGSVSTLTIQRTQQEDSAVYLCASSLIVLAGNEQFFGPGTRLTVL.

The gene calls are TRBV5-5 and TRBJ2-1; TCRdb indicates TRBD1, and absent DNA this call remains unverified. From germline, CDR1 is SGHKS and CDR2 YYEKEE (reference sequence). The CDR3 is made up of 15 amino acids. CDR3 amino acids: CASSLLQGRGNEQFF.

The chain recombines TRBV20-1 with TRBJ2-7; checking the TCRdb D call of TRBD1 is not possible without DNA. The length of the CDR3 is 13 residues. Germline-derived CDR1 and CDR2 are DFQATT and SNEGSKA (reference sequence). CDR3: CSALQGAPVEQYF.

The V call is TRBV4-1, the J call TRBJ1-4. Germline V CDR1 and CDR2: MGHRA, YSYEKL. The CDR3 length is 12 residues. CDR3 region: CASSQEPEKLFF.

The chain uses TRBV12-3 or TRBV12-4 and TRBJ2-2; TCRdb's D call, TRBD1, is unchecked because there is no DNA. The CDR3 is 11 amino acids. The CDR3 protein is CASSPSRELFF.

CDR3 sequence reads: CASSPREGRTGELFF. This sequence joins TRBV12-3 or TRBV12-4 and TRBJ2-2; the D call from TCRdb, TRBD2, cannot be confirmed without DNA. The CDR3 is made up of 15 amino acids.

The chain uses TRBV10-2 and TRBJ1-3. The CDR3 contains 12 residues. In germline, CDR1 is WSHSY, CDR2 SAAADI. The CDR3 sequence: CASVGAGNTIYF.

The J gene is TRBJ2-1, the V gene TRBV4-2; TCRdb indicates TRBD2, and absent DNA this call remains unverified. The germline V gene has CDR1 LGHNA and CDR2 YNFKEQ. There are 17 residues in the CDR3. The CDR3 spells CASSQGRLDSGLNEQFF.

This rearrangement joins TRBV10-1 to TRBJ2-5; TCRdb names TRBD1, which stays unverified in the absence of DNA. The CDR3 contains 12 residues. Germline V gene sequence: CDR1 WNHNN, CDR2 SYGVQD (reference sequence). The CDR3 loop reads CASSRTGGTQYF.

V is TRBV12-3 or TRBV12-4 and J is TRBJ2-1; absent DNA, TCRdb's TRBD1 call cannot be checked. The CDR3 sequence is 14 residues long. The CDR3 sequence: CASSLVTGGSEQFF.

This chain links TRBV6-2 or TRBV6-3 with TRBJ1-1; no DNA is available, so the TRBD1 call from TCRdb remains unchecked. This CDR3 is 16 amino acids long. CDR1 MNHEY and CDR2 SVGEGT come from the germline V gene. The CDR3 sequence: CASTSLGRGFHTEAFF.

CDR3 sequence: CAWMRDHGYTF. The rearrangement links TRBV30 to TRBJ1-2. CDR1 and CDR2 from the germline V gene are GTSNPN and SVGIG (reference sequence). This CDR3 has 11 residues.

The chain combines TRBV7-2 with TRBJ2-3; the TCRdb D gene call, TRBD2, has no DNA to confirm it. Germline V lookup: CDR1 SGHTA, CDR2 FQGNSA. The CDR3 is 20 amino acids. The CDR3 sequence: CASSFPGSGPFTTFTDTQYF.

V gene TRBV5-1 combines with J gene TRBJ2-7. This CDR3 comprises 13 residues. Germline assignment: CDR1 SGHRS and CDR2 YFSETQ. The CDR3 here is CASKGGKGYEQYF. The full variable domain, with the rest looked up from reference TRBV5-1 and TRBJ2-7, is KAGVTQTPRYLIKTRGQQVTLSCSPISGHRSVSWYQQTPGQGLQFLFEYFSETQRNKGNFPGRFSGRQFSNSRSEMNVSTLELGDSALYLCASKGGKGYEQYFGPGTRLTVT.